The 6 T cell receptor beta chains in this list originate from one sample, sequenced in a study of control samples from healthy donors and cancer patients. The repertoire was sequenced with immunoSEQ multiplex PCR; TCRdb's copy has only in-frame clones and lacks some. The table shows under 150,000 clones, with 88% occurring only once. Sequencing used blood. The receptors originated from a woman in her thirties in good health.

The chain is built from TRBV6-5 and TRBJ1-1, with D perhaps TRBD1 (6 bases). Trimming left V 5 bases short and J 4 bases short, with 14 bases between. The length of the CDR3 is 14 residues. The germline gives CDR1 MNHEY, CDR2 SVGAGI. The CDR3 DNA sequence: TGTGCCAGCAGTACCCGAGGGGGGAGCACTGAAGCTTTCTTT. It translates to CASSTRGGSTEAFF.

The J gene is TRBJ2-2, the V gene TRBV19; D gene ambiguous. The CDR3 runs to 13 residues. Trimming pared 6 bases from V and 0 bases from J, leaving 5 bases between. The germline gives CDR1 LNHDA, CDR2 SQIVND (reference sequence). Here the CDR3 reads CASRDANTGELFF. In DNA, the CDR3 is TGTGCCAGTAGAGATGCGAACACCGGGGAGCTGTTTTTT.

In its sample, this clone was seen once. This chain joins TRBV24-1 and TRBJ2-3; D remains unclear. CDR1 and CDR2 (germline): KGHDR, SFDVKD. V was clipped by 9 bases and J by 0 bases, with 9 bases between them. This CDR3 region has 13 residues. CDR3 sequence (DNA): TGTGCCACCTCGAGCAGAAGCACAGATACGCAGTATTTT. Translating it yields CATSSRSTDTQYF.

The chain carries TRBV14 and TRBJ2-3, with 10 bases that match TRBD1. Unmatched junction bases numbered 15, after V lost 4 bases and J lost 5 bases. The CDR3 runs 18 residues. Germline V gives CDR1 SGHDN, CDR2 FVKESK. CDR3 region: CASSRTTPDRGEVDTQYF. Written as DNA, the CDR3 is TGTGCCAGCAGCCGTACTACTCCGGACAGGGGGGAGGTAGATACGCAGTATTTT.

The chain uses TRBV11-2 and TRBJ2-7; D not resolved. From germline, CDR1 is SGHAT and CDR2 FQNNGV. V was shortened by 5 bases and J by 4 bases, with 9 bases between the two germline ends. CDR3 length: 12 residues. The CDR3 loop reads CASSPAAYEQYF. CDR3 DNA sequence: TGTGCCAGCAGCCCCGCGGCATACGAGCAGTACTTC.

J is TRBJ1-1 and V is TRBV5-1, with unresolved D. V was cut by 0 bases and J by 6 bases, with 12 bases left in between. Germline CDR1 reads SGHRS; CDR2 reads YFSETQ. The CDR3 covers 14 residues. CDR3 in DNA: TGCGCCAGCAGCTTGGTTGCGGGGAGCCCTGAAGCTTTCTTT. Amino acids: CASSLVAGSPEAFF.